This passage covers 7 T cell receptor beta chains from one sample sequenced in a study of shared clonotypes between healthy human individuals. Here immunoSEQ multiplex PCR was the method, and the copy in TCRdb shows in-frame clones only, minus some. The table includes under 150,000 clones, about 63% detected once. What was sequenced was memory CD8+ T cells sorted from blood. Described subset: CD45RO+ cells pooled with CCR7-negative TemRA cells. The receptors stem from a woman under 40 in good health.

V usage is TRBV7-2 and J usage is TRBJ2-2; D is possibly TRBD1 (6 bases). There are 15 residues in the CDR3. Germline CDR1 reads SGHTA; CDR2 reads FQGNSA. The ends were cut back, 7 bases at V and 4 bases at J, with 16 bases in the middle. CDR3 residues: CASTPRGGSTGELFF. As DNA, the CDR3 is TGTGCCAGCACCCCACGTGGGGGCAGCACCGGGGAGCTGTTTTTT.

The chain is built from TRBV28 and TRBJ2-7; TRBD1 agrees at 7 bases. The length of the CDR3 is 12 residues. The V gene's germline CDR1 is MDHEN and CDR2 SYDVKM. The junction had 6 bases not matched to a gene; V was cut back by 8 bases and J by 5 bases. DNA of the CDR3: TGTGCCAGCCGACAGGGTAACCACGAGCAGTACTTC. It is translated as CASRQGNHEQYF.

The chain is built from TRBV5-8 and TRBJ2-7; D gene uncertain. The V gene's germline CDR1 is SGHTS and CDR2 YDEGEE. Trimming left V 2 bases short and J 3 bases short, with 12 bases between. This CDR3 contains 14 residues. This CDR3 is CASSFMGSVYEQYF. The DNA for the CDR3 is TGTGCCAGCAGCTTTATGGGAAGCGTCTACGAGCAGTACTTC. Full variable domain (missing parts from reference TRBV5-8 and TRBJ2-7): EAGVTQSPTHLIKTRGQQATLRCSPISGHTSVYWYQQALGLGLQFLLWYDEGEERNRGNFPPRFSGRQFPNYSSELNVNALELEDSALYLCASSFMGSVYEQYFGPGTRLTVT.

Only one count was recorded for this clone. V gene TRBV25-1 combines with J gene TRBJ2-1; TRBD2 matches 8 bases. The CDR3 has 16 amino acids. Germline V lookup: CDR1 MGHDK, CDR2 SYGVNS. V gave up 3 bases and J gave up 4 bases; unmatched junction bases: 8. CDR3 in DNA: TGTGCCAGCAGTGACTCGGCGGGAGGTGGGTACAATGAGCAGTTCTTC. This translates into CASSDSAGGGYNEQFF.

The chain combines TRBV29-1 with TRBJ1-1, with D maybe TRBD1 (6 bases). V shed 5 bases and J shed 1 base, with 14 bases lying between them. The length of the CDR3 is 14 residues. The germline V gene has CDR1 SQVTM and CDR2 ANQGSEA. The CDR3 DNA follows: TGCAGCGTTACAACAGGACAGTCGAACACTGAAGCTTTCTTT. As protein: CSVTTGQSNTEAFF.

The chain uses TRBV19 and TRBJ1-1; D is perhaps TRBD1 (5 bases). The CDR3 runs to 10 residues. The V gene lost 9 bases and the J gene lost 6 bases, with 8 bases spanning the gap. Germline V gene sequence: CDR1 LNHDA, CDR2 SQIVND (reference sequence). The CDR3 is CASRGAEAFF. DNA of the CDR3: TGTGCCAGCCGGGGGGCTGAAGCTTTCTTT.

V is TRBV28 and J is TRBJ2-7; 10 bases fit TRBD2. Germline CDR1 reads MDHEN; CDR2 reads SYDVKM. This CDR3 contains 15 residues. J lost 9 bases, V lost 5 bases, and 13 bases had no gene match. CDR3 coding DNA: TGTGCCAGCAGTCCCCGAATAGCGGGAGGTCTAGGGCAGTACTTC. Encoded protein: CASSPRIAGGLGQYF.